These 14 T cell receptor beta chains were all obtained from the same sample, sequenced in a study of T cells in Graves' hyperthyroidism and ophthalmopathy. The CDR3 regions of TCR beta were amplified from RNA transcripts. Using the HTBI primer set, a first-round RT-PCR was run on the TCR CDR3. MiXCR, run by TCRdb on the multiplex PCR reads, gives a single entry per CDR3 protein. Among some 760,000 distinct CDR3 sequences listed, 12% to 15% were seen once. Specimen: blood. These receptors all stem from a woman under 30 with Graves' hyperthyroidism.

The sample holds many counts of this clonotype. DNA for the CDR3: TGCAGTGCCACAGCGGAGAACACCGGGGAGCTGTTTTTT. Protein product: CSATAENTGELFF. This chain uses TRBV20-1 with TRBJ2-2, with D maybe TRBD2 (5 bases). In germline, CDR1 is DFQATT, CDR2 SNEGSKA (reference sequence). The CDR3 loop spans 13 amino acids. Trimming pared 6 bases from V and 1 base from J, leaving 9 bases between.

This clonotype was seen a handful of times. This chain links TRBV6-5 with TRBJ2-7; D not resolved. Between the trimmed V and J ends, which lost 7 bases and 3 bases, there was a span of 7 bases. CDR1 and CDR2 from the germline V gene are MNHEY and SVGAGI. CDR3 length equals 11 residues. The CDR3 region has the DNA TGTGCCAGCAATTTCGGCTACGAGCAGTACTTC. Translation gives CASNFGYEQYF.

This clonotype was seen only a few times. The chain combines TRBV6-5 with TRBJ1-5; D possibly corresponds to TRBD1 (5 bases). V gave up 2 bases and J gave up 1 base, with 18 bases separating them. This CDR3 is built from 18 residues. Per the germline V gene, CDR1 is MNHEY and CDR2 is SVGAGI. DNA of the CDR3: TGTGCCAGCAGTTACAGGGGAAACGCAGCACTAAGCAATCAGCCCCAGCATTTT. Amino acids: CASSYRGNAALSNQPQHF.

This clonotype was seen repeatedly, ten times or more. The CDR3 bases are TGCAGTGCTAGAGGGGGCCCGGGACTAGCGGGAGGGTACCAAGAGACCCAGTACTTC. This translates into CSARGGPGLAGGYQETQYF. This chain links TRBV20-1 with TRBJ2-5; TRBD2 aligns across 16 bases. Germline loops: CDR1 DFQATT, CDR2 SNEGSKA (reference sequence). The J segment lost 0 bases and the V segment lost 1 base, leaving 8 bases of the junction unmatched. There are 19 residues in the CDR3.

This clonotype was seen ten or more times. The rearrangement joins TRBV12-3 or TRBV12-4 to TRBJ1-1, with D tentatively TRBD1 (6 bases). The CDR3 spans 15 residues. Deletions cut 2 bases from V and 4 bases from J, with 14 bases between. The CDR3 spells CASSLLPGDVTEAFF. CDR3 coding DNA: TGTGCCAGCAGTTTACTGCCAGGGGATGTCACTGAAGCTTTCTTT.

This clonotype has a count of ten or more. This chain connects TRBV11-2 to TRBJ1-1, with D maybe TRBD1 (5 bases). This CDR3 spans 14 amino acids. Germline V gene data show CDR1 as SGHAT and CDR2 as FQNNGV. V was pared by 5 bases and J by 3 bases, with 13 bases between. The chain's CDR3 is CASSGSGDDTEAFF. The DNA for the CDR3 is TGTGCCAGCAGCGGTTCGGGGGATGACACTGAAGCTTTCTTT.

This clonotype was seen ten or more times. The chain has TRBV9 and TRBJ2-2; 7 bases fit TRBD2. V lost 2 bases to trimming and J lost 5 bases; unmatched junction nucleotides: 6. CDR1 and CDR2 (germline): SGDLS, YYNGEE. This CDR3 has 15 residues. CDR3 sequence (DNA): TGTGCCAGCAGCGTGGCGGGAGATCTGACCGGGGAGCTGTTTTTT. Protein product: CASSVAGDLTGELFF.

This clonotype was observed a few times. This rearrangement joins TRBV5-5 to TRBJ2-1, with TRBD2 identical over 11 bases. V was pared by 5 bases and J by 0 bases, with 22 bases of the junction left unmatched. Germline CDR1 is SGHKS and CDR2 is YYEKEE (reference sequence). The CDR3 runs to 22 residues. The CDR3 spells CASSFGFKPGLAALSSYNEQFF. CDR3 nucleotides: TGTGCCAGCAGTTTTGGCTTTAAACCGGGACTAGCGGCCCTAAGCTCCTACAATGAGCAGTTCTTC.

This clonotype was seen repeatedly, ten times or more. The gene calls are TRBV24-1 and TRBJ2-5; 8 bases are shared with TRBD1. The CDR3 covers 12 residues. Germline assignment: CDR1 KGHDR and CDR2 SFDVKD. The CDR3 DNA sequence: TGTGCTGTAGGACAGGGCCAAGAGACCCAGTACTTC. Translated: CAVGQGQETQYF.

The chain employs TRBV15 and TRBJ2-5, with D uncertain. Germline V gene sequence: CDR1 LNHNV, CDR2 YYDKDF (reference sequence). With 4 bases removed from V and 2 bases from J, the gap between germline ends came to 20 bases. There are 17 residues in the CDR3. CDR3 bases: TGTGCCACCAGCAACTACCAAGGAGAGTGGGAACAAGAGACCCAGTACTTC. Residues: CATSNYQGEWEQETQYF.

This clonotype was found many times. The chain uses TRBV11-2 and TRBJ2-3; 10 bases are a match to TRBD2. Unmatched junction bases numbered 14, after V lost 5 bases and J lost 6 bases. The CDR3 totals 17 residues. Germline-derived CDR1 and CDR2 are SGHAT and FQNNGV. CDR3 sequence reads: CASSGTSGTSWGDTQYF. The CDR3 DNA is TGTGCCAGCAGCGGCACTAGCGGGACCTCCTGGGGGGATACGCAGTATTTT. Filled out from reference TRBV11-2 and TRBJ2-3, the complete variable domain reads EAGVAQSPRYKIIEKRQSVAFWCNPISGHATLYWYQQILGQGPKLLIQFQNNGVVDDSQLPKDRFSAERLKGVDSTLKIQPAKLEDSAVYLCASSGTSGTSWGDTQYFGPGTRLTVL.

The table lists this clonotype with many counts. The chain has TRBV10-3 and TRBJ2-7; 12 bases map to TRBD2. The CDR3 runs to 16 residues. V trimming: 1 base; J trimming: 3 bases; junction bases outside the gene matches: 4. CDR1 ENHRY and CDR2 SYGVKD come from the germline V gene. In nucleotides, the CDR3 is TGTGCCATCAGTGAGTACGGACTAGCGGGGAACTACGAGCAGTACTTC. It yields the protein CAISEYGLAGNYEQYF.

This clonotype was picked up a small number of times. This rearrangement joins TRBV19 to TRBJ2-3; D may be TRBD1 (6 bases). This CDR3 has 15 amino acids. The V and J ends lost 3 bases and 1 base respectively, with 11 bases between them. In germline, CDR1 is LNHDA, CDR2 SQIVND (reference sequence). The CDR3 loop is CASSMRGGGTDTQYF. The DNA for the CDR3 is TGTGCCAGTAGTATGCGAGGGGGAGGCACAGATACGCAGTATTTT.

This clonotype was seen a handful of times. CDR3 in amino acids: CATGLAGNNEQFF. The CDR3 nucleotides are TGTGCCACCGGACTAGCGGGTAACAATGAGCAGTTCTTC. V is TRBV6-1 and J is TRBJ2-1, with TRBD2 identical over 11 bases. Per germline, CDR1 MNHNS and CDR2 SASEGT. The length of the CDR3 is 13 residues. V shed 10 bases and J 5 bases; nucleotides not matched to a gene: 4.